Presented here are 25 T cell receptor beta chains from one specimen sequenced in a study of T cells of healthy individuals. Each CDR3 protein gets one entry after TCRdb re-called the 5' RACE reads with MiXCR. The sample lists 50,000 to 55,000 distinct CDR3 sequences; roughly 14% were seen once. These receptors were collected from a human donor in good health.

This clonotype was detected ten times or more. The gene calls are TRBV9 and TRBJ2-5; TRBD2 is a possible D gene (5 bases). The CDR3 is made up of 16 amino acids. V was shortened by 4 bases and J by 4 bases, with 20 bases between the two germline ends. Per germline, CDR1 SGDLS and CDR2 YYNGEE. In DNA form, the CDR3 reads TGTGCCAGCAGCCCTCGAGCGGAGGCCGTCCCAGAGACCCAGTACTTC. As protein: CASSPRAEAVPETQYF.

This clonotype was counted at least ten times. The chain uses TRBV13 and TRBJ2-7, with a tentative D call TRBD2 (5 bases). CDR1 is PRHDT and CDR2 is FYEKMQ in the germline V gene (reference sequence). Deletions cut 2 bases from V and 2 bases from J, with 13 bases between. CDR3 length: 15 amino acids. CDR3 loop: CASSLKWATTYEQYF. DNA of the CDR3: TGTGCCAGCAGCTTAAAATGGGCGACTACCTACGAGCAGTACTTC.

This clonotype was detected many times. The chain uses TRBV7-2 and TRBJ1-5; a possible D gene is TRBD1 (5 bases). CDR3 length: 13 residues. V lost 1 base and J 9 bases, leaving 10 bases between the germline ends. Looked up from germline, CDR1 is SGHTA and CDR2 is FQGNSA. CDR3 nucleotides: TGTGCCAGCAGCTTAGGCGGGGGGAGGCCCCAGCATTTT. Residues: CASSLGGGRPQHF.

CDR3 sequence: CASSSTGTYQETQYF. CDR3 nucleotides: TGTGCCAGCAGCTCGACAGGGACGTACCAAGAGACCCAGTACTTC. The V gene is TRBV7-3, the J gene TRBJ2-5; 7 bases are shared with TRBD1. The germline V gene has CDR1 SGHTA and CDR2 FQGTGA. J was trimmed by 0 bases and V by 4 bases; bases with no gene match: 5. There are 15 residues in the CDR3.

A word on this clonotype: This may arise from a read error, as a much more abundant clone is one base away. This chain links TRBV6-5 with TRBJ1-2; D gene unclear. The CDR3 runs to 14 residues. Germline-derived CDR1 and CDR2 are MNHEY and SVGAGI. Written as DNA, the CDR3 is TGTGCCAGCAGTTACTCGAGACATTCCTATGGCTGCACCTTC. It yields the protein CASSYSRHSYGCTF.

This clonotype was recorded at least ten times. The chain couples TRBV12-3 or TRBV12-4 to TRBJ2-6; D call uncertain. V dropped 8 bases and J dropped 4 bases, with 9 bases sitting between them. This CDR3 has 13 amino acids. CDR3 bases: TGTGCCAGCTTCCGGGCCGGGGCCAACGTCCTGACTTTC. Translating it yields CASFRAGANVLTF.

Only a few counts were recorded for this clonotype. V usage is TRBV20-1 and J usage is TRBJ2-7; D call uncertain. Per germline, CDR1 DFQATT and CDR2 SNEGSKA (reference sequence). The V and J ends lost 6 bases and 1 base respectively, with 13 bases between them. The CDR3 totals 13 residues. CDR3 sequence reads: CSADSRRSYEQYF. The CDR3 nucleotides read TGCAGTGCAGACTCCAGGCGGTCCTACGAGCAGTACTTC.

The chain carries TRBV5-1 and TRBJ2-2, with D possibly TRBD1 on 6 matching bases. The CDR3 is 15 amino acids. Germline loops: CDR1 SGHRS, CDR2 YFSETQ. The V end was cut by 5 bases, the J end by 0 bases, with 11 bases between. DNA for the CDR3: TGCGCCAGCAGTCTGGACAGACCGAACACCGGGGAGCTGTTTTTT. Residues: CASSLDRPNTGELFF.

The gene calls are TRBV12-3 or TRBV12-4 and TRBJ2-2; no reliable D call. The V end was cut by 3 bases, the J end by 7 bases, with 6 bases between. This CDR3 comprises 12 residues. The CDR3 DNA reads TGTGCCAGCAGTTTTTTGAGCGGGGAGCTGTTTTTT. It translates to CASSFLSGELFF.

Many counts were recorded for this clonotype. The rearrangement uses TRBV2 and TRBJ2-7; possible D gene TRBD1, 6 bases. From germline, CDR1 is SNHLY and CDR2 FYNNEI. V was trimmed by 4 bases and J by 3 bases, leaving 10 bases between them. This CDR3 is built from 13 residues. The DNA of the CDR3 is TGTGCCAGCAGTGTTAGCAGGGGCTACGAGCAGTACTTC. Translated, it gives CASSVSRGYEQYF.

CDR3 in amino acids: CASSLQGMDSNQPQHF. The CDR3, as DNA: TGTGCCAGCAGTTTGCAGGGCATGGATAGCAATCAGCCCCAGCATTTT. J is TRBJ1-5 and V is TRBV27; weak D call: TRBD1 (5 bases). The CDR3 contains 16 residues. CDR1 and CDR2 from the germline V gene are MNHEY and SMNVEV (reference sequence). V lost 3 bases and J lost 0, with 12 bases in between.

The V gene is TRBV30, the J gene TRBJ1-4; D is unresolved. The germline V gene has CDR1 GTSNPN and CDR2 SVGIG (reference sequence). The CDR3 spans 13 residues. The germline V and J ends were trimmed by 7 bases and 8 bases, with 17 bases remaining between them. CDR3 sequence reads: CASSGSGWEKLFF. DNA of the CDR3: TGTGCCTCGTCGGGCTCCGGCTGGGAAAAACTGTTTTTT.

The gene calls are TRBV7-9 and TRBJ1-1; D gene unclear. Trimming stripped 5 bases from V and 1 base from J, with 14 bases between. The CDR3 loop spans 15 amino acids. From germline, CDR1 is SEHNR and CDR2 FQNEAQ (reference sequence). CDR3 residues: CASSLREGWNTEAFF. Here the CDR3 DNA reads TGTGCCAGCAGCCTTAGAGAGGGATGGAACACTGAAGCTTTCTTT.

A note on this clonotype: This may be a read error: a much more frequent sequence differs by one nucleotide. The J gene is TRBJ1-2, the V gene TRBV6-2 or TRBV6-3; maybe TRBD1 (6 bases). There are 13 residues in the CDR3. Germline assignment: CDR1 MNHEY and CDR2 SVGEGT. The CDR3: CASMYTGHYGYNF. The CDR3, as DNA: TGTGCCAGCATGTATACAGGGCACTATGGCTACAACTTC.

This clonotype was seen many times. The chain uses TRBV20-1 and TRBJ1-2, with TRBD1 as a possible D gene (6 bases). This CDR3 is built from 15 residues. CDR1 DFQATT and CDR2 SNEGSKA come from the germline V gene (reference sequence). Trimming removed 6 bases at V and 4 bases at J, with 21 bases between. As DNA, the CDR3 is TGCAGTGCAGCCCCGACAGGTCTGGGAGGCTATGGCTACACCTTC. Residues: CSAAPTGLGGYGYTF.

This clonotype was detected many times. The chain joins TRBV19 to TRBJ1-5, with D possibly matching TRBD1 (5 bases). The V gene's germline CDR1 is LNHDA and CDR2 SQIVND (reference sequence). The CDR3 has 15 residues. V was trimmed by 5 bases and J by 5 bases, leaving 16 bases between them. CDR3 region: CASSPDRDPDQPQHF. As DNA, the CDR3 is TGTGCCAGTAGTCCAGACCGGGACCCCGATCAGCCCCAGCATTTT.

The chain is built from TRBV5-1 and TRBJ1-4; no reliable D call. Deletions cut 3 bases from V and 2 bases from J, with 17 bases between. Germline loops: CDR1 SGHRS, CDR2 YFSETQ. There are 17 residues in the CDR3. The CDR3 DNA follows: TGCGCCAGCAGCTCCGCTTATTCGGTCTCCACTAATGAAAAACTGTTTTTT. Protein product: CASSSAYSVSTNEKLFF.

V usage is TRBV28 and J usage is TRBJ2-1, with TRBD2 matching 9 bases. The V segment lost 7 bases and the J segment 8 bases; nucleotides outside the gene matches: 6. Germline V gives CDR1 MDHEN, CDR2 SYDVKM. There are 13 residues in the CDR3. CDR3 protein: CASTAGGRDEQFF. Here the CDR3 DNA reads TGTGCCAGCACCGCGGGAGGGAGGGATGAGCAGTTCTTC.

This clonotype was observed many times. This chain links TRBV7-2 with TRBJ1-2; 8 bases are shared with TRBD1. The CDR3 is 16 residues long. Germline CDR1 and CDR2: SGHTA and FQGNSA. With V trimmed by 4 bases and J by 6 bases, 13 bases remained unmatched. CDR3 in amino acids: CASSYQGQGMTDGYTF. The CDR3 DNA follows: TGTGCCAGCAGCTACCAAGGACAGGGCATGACGGATGGCTACACCTTC.

At least ten counts were recorded for this clonotype. The chain employs TRBV27 and TRBJ1-2, with D perhaps matching TRBD1 (5 bases). This CDR3 is built from 13 residues. V was trimmed by 6 bases and J by 4 bases, leaving 12 bases between them. CDR1 and CDR2 from the germline V gene are MNHEY and SMNVEV (reference sequence). Written as DNA, the CDR3 is TGTGCCAGCAGCCCAAGACAGAGCTATGGCTACACCTTC. As protein: CASSPRQSYGYTF.

The table lists this clonotype with a few counts. V usage is TRBV20-1 and J usage is TRBJ2-1; 8 nucleotides agree with TRBD2. Trimming at V came to 3 bases and at J to 3 bases, leaving 1 base not matched to a gene. Germline CDR1 and CDR2: DFQATT and SNEGSKA (reference sequence). The CDR3 sequence is 13 residues long. CDR3 in amino acids: CSASGTSYNEQFF. Here the CDR3 DNA reads TGCAGTGCTAGCGGGACTAGCTACAATGAGCAGTTCTTC.

This clonotype was counted many times. The chain has TRBV11-3 and TRBJ2-1; 8 bases map to TRBD2. The CDR3 consists of 14 residues. With V trimmed by 5 bases and J by 7 bases, 7 bases remained unmatched. CDR1 is SGHNT, CDR2 YENEEA, per germline. In DNA form, the CDR3 reads TGTGCCAGCAGCAGGCTAGCGGGTCAGAATGAGCAGTTCTTC. Translated: CASSRLAGQNEQFF.

This clonotype was seen repeatedly, ten times or more. The V gene is TRBV5-5, the J gene TRBJ1-5; D is ambiguous. CDR3 length equals 16 residues. Germline values: CDR1 SGHKS, CDR2 YYEKEE (reference sequence). V shed 0 bases and J shed 2 bases, with 12 bases lying between them. This CDR3 is CASSLAVLPGNQPQHF. The CDR3 nucleotides are TGTGCCAGCAGCTTGGCCGTTCTACCGGGCAATCAGCCCCAGCATTTT.

The chain recombines TRBV20-1 with TRBJ1-5; D is ambiguous. CDR1 and CDR2 (germline): DFQATT, SNEGSKA (reference sequence). The V end lost 5 bases, the J end lost 9 bases, and 17 bases lay between the germline ends. The CDR3 is 13 residues long. The CDR3 DNA sequence: TGCAGTGCTTCTTTAGACACCCCCTGGCCCCAGCATTTT. Translating gives CSASLDTPWPQHF.

This clonotype appeared many times. The chain has TRBV19 and TRBJ2-1, with 7 bases matching TRBD2. V shed 4 bases and J 0 bases; nucleotides not matched to a gene: 12. This CDR3 is built from 18 residues. The V gene's germline CDR1 is LNHDA and CDR2 SQIVND (reference sequence). CDR3 loop: CASSSRWEGLFSYNEQFF. CDR3 nucleotides: TGTGCCAGTAGTAGTAGGTGGGAGGGCCTTTTCTCCTACAATGAGCAGTTCTTC. The whole variable domain, remainder taken from reference TRBV19 and TRBJ2-1, is DGGITQSPKYLFRKEGQNVTLSCEQNLNHDAMYWYRQDPGQGLRLIYYSQIVNDFQKGDIAEGYSVSREKKESFPLTVTSAQKNPTAFYLCASSSRWEGLFSYNEQFFGPGTRLTVL.